The 3 T cell receptor beta chains below come from one sample, sequenced in a study of blood T cell repertoires in COVID-19. Data came from immunoSEQ multiplex PCR; TCRdb stores just in-frame clones and leaves some out. The sample includes about 220,000 clones, approximately 82% of them seen just once. The sequenced sample was peripheral blood. Source of these receptors: a woman older than 75 with acute or convalescent COVID-19.

J is TRBJ1-1 and V is TRBV11-2; D call uncertain. The CDR3 runs to 16 residues. Germline V CDR1 and CDR2: SGHAT, FQNNGV. V lost 4 bases, J lost 0 bases, and 15 bases lay in between. This chain's CDR3 is CASSSPRPGVNTEAFF. The DNA of the CDR3 is TGTGCCAGCAGCTCCCCTCGACCCGGGGTGAACACTGAAGCTTTCTTT.

The V and J genes are TRBV3-1 (or the pseudogene TRBV3-2) and TRBJ1-1; a possible D gene is TRBD1 (5 bases). This CDR3 is 13 amino acids long. Germline V gene lookup returns CDR1 LGHDT and CDR2 YNNKEL (reference sequence). Trimming removed 1 base at V and 11 bases at J, with 14 bases between. The DNA for the CDR3 is TGTGCCAGCAGCCAAGTTCGCGGGGCGGGGGCTTTCTTT. This gives the protein CASSQVRGAGAFF.

DNA of the CDR3: TGTGCCAGCAGTTTCGCGGGGGATTGGGATGGCTACACCTTC. This codes for CASSFAGDWDGYTF. This chain connects TRBV28 to TRBJ1-2; D perhaps matches TRBD1 (5 bases). Germline V gene data show CDR1 as MDHEN and CDR2 as SYDVKM. CDR3 length: 14 amino acids. Trimming took off 3 bases at V and 6 bases at J, with 14 bases between the two ends.